A single sample is the source of the 30 T cell receptor beta chains below, sequenced in a study of neurological immune-mediated disorders. MiXCR was run by TCRdb on the 5' RACE reads, yielding one entry per CDR3 protein. The top ten hold approximately 5.1% of the sample, which has 55,000 to 70,000 distinct CDR3 sequences, roughly 5% seen once. Material: PBMCs. These receptors were obtained from a human donor with multiple sclerosis. The donor label of this sample is uncertain.

This clonotype was recorded at least ten times. The genes are TRBV11-2 and TRBJ1-1; possibly TRBD1 for D (5 bases). V was trimmed by 3 bases and J by 6 bases, leaving 14 bases between them. Per the germline V gene, CDR1 is SGHAT and CDR2 is FQNNGV. CDR3 length: 14 residues. The CDR3 here is CASSFLRLGPEAFF. The CDR3, as DNA: TGTGCCAGCAGCTTTTTGCGGTTGGGGCCTGAAGCTTTCTTT.

Ten or more counts support this clonotype. The rearrangement links TRBV6-5 to TRBJ1-1; no reliable D call. The germline V and J ends were trimmed by 7 bases and 1 base, with 13 bases remaining between them. The CDR3 runs to 14 residues. Germline V gene lookup returns CDR1 MNHEY and CDR2 SVGAGI. The CDR3 nucleotides are TGTGCCAGCACCCCAGGAGGCCCGAACACTGAAGCTTTCTTT. Protein sequence: CASTPGGPNTEAFF.

This clonotype was recorded many times. This sequence joins TRBV9 and TRBJ2-1; 7 positions match TRBD2. Germline lookup yields CDR1 SGDLS and CDR2 YYNGEE. The V gene end was trimmed by 0 bases and the J gene end by 2 bases; junction bases not matched to a gene: 2. This CDR3 is built from 15 residues. Here the CDR3 DNA reads TGTGCCAGCAGCGTAGGTGGGAGGGCCTACAATGAGCAGTTCTTC. This sequence encodes CASSVGGRAYNEQFF.

In its sample, this clonotype was seen many times. The chain uses TRBV7-3 and TRBJ2-3; no reliable D call. CDR1 and CDR2 (germline): SGHTA, FQGTGA. Trimming took 2 bases from V and 3 from J, leaving 6 bases between them. The CDR3 loop spans 13 amino acids. The CDR3 region has the DNA TGTGCCAGCAGCTTACACGTAACAGATACGCAGTATTTT. As protein: CASSLHVTDTQYF.

Within the sample, this clonotype is medium-sized (0.01 to 0.1%). J is TRBJ1-2 and V is TRBV11-2, with unresolved D. CDR1 SGHAT and CDR2 FQNNGV come from the germline V gene. V was pared by 2 bases and J by 2 bases, with 9 bases between. The CDR3 is 14 amino acids. The CDR3 loop reads CASSLPRENYGYTF. The CDR3 coding sequence is TGTGCCAGCAGCTTACCGAGAGAAAACTATGGCTACACCTTC.

This clonotype was detected many times. V usage is TRBV5-6 and J usage is TRBJ2-7; perhaps TRBD2 as D (6 bases). In germline, CDR1 is SGHDT, CDR2 YYEEEE. The CDR3 is 15 residues long. Trimming shortened V by 4 bases and J by 0 bases, and 14 bases separated the two germline ends. The CDR3 region has the DNA TGTGCCAGCAGCCGTACAGGAGGGCCCTCCTACGAGCAGTACTTC. It yields the protein CASSRTGGPSYEQYF. Drawing the rest from reference TRBV5-6 and TRBJ2-7, the complete variable domain is DAGVTQSPTHLIKTRGQQVTLRCSPKSGHDTVSWYQQALGQGPQFIFQYYEEEERQRGNFPDRFSGHQFPNYSSELNVNALLLGDSALYLCASSRTGGPSYEQYFGPGTRLTVT.

This clonotype was picked up many times. This chain links TRBV20-1 with TRBJ1-4; TRBD1 agrees at 9 bases. Germline-derived CDR1 and CDR2 are DFQATT and SNEGSKA (reference sequence). The V gene end was trimmed by 0 bases and the J gene end by 3 bases; junction bases not matched to a gene: 5. The CDR3 totals 16 residues. The CDR3 sequence: CSARDMGTGSNEKLFF. The CDR3 region has the DNA TGCAGTGCTAGAGACATGGGGACAGGGTCTAATGAAAAACTGTTTTTT.

This clonotype has a count of ten or more. This chain joins TRBV5-1 and TRBJ2-1; the D gene is possibly TRBD1 (5 bases). CDR1 and CDR2 (germline): SGHRS, YFSETQ. The CDR3 spans 13 residues. Trimming left V 0 bases short and J 5 bases short, with 6 bases between. CDR3 nucleotide sequence: TGCGCCAGCAGCTTGGGCAGGGACAATGAGCAGTTCTTC. The encoded protein is CASSLGRDNEQFF. Variable domain in full (rest from reference TRBV5-1 and TRBJ2-1): KAGVTQTPRYLIKTRGQQVTLSCSPISGHRSVSWYQQTPGQGLQFLFEYFSETQRNKGNFPGRFSGRQFSNSRSEMNVSTLELGDSALYLCASSLGRDNEQFFGPGTRLTVL.

This clonotype was counted ten times or more. This sequence joins TRBV20-1 and TRBJ2-7, with 11 bases identical to TRBD2. The CDR3 runs to 20 residues. The J segment lost 3 bases and the V segment lost 4 bases, leaving 23 bases of the junction unmatched. Germline V gene data show CDR1 as DFQATT and CDR2 as SNEGSKA (reference sequence). The CDR3 DNA reads TGCAGTGCTACCCCGTACCCCTTAGCGGGGGGGATTAACCTGGACTACGAGCAGTACTTC. Its protein product is CSATPYPLAGGINLDYEQYF.

In its sample, this clonotype was seen many times. The chain links TRBV20-1 to TRBJ2-7, with D possibly matching TRBD2 (6 bases). The CDR3 is made up of 14 amino acids. Germline V gene data show CDR1 as DFQATT and CDR2 as SNEGSKA (reference sequence). The ends were cut back, 1 base at V and 3 bases at J, with 13 bases in the middle. This chain's CDR3 is CSARGGPGGYEQYF. CDR3 coding DNA: TGCAGTGCTAGAGGCGGGCCCGGGGGCTACGAGCAGTACTTC.

The J gene is TRBJ2-1, the V gene TRBV5-1; D unresolved. This CDR3 is built from 14 residues. The germline V gene encodes CDR1 SGHRS and CDR2 YFSETQ. Trimming shortened V by 0 bases and J by 8 bases, and 12 bases separated the two germline ends. The CDR3 here is CASSLDNTVDEQFF. Written as DNA, the CDR3 is TGCGCCAGCAGCTTGGACAATACCGTAGATGAGCAGTTCTTC.

In this sample, this clonotype turned up many times. The V and J genes are TRBV24-1 and TRBJ2-2; D possibly matches TRBD1 or TRBD2 (6 bases each). The germline V gene has CDR1 KGHDR and CDR2 SFDVKD. The V and J ends lost 3 bases and 5 bases respectively, with 12 bases between them. This CDR3 spans 15 amino acids. The CDR3 bases are TGTGCCACCAGTGATGCGACGGGGGCTACCGGGGAGCTGTTTTTT. Translating gives CATSDATGATGELFF.

This clonotype occurred many times. This chain joins TRBV9 and TRBJ1-5; D unresolved. Between the trimmed V and J ends, which lost 2 bases and 1 base, there was a span of 10 bases. CDR1 is SGDLS, CDR2 YYNGEE, per germline. This CDR3 is 15 amino acids long. The CDR3: CASSVGLISNQPQHF. The CDR3 nucleotides are TGTGCCAGCAGCGTCGGACTGATAAGCAATCAGCCCCAGCATTTT.

This clonotype occurred many times. The chain joins TRBV2 to TRBJ1-6; no firm D call. The CDR3 runs to 14 residues. The germline gives CDR1 SNHLY, CDR2 FYNNEI. Trimming stripped 6 bases from V and 6 bases from J, with 12 bases between. CDR3 in amino acids: CASRTRVPNSPLHF. CDR3 DNA: TGTGCCAGCAGGACCCGAGTCCCTAATTCACCCCTCCACTTT.

The sample holds many counts of this clonotype. CDR3 amino acids: CASTPDRGSEKLFF. DNA of the CDR3: TGTGCCAGCACCCCCGACAGGGGGAGTGAAAAACTGTTTTTT. The chain links TRBV6-6 to TRBJ1-4; the match to TRBD1 covers 9 bases. Trimming removed 7 bases from V and 7 bases from J; junction bases left unmatched: 7. The CDR3 runs to 14 residues. Germline-derived CDR1 and CDR2 are MNHNY and SVGAGI (reference sequence).

This clonotype was found many times. The gene calls are TRBV6-5 and TRBJ1-1; D not resolved. Germline V gives CDR1 MNHEY, CDR2 SVGAGI. Trimming pared 6 bases from V and 10 bases from J, leaving 18 bases between. This CDR3 comprises 13 residues. CDR3 region: CASRPPSVVGAFF. The CDR3 DNA is TGTGCCAGCAGACCCCCGAGCGTAGTTGGAGCTTTCTTT.

This clonotype was counted ten times or more. This sequence joins TRBV7-3 and TRBJ1-2; D is perhaps TRBD1 (5 bases). The V end was cut by 4 bases, the J end by 3 bases, with 9 bases between. Germline V lookup: CDR1 SGHTA, CDR2 FQGTGA. This CDR3 region has 13 residues. CDR3 DNA sequence: TGTGCCAGCAGCTACGGGGGGGACTATGGCTACACCTTC. Amino acids: CASSYGGDYGYTF.

This clonotype has a count of ten or more. The chain combines TRBV9 with TRBJ2-1; 11 bases align to TRBD2. Germline CDR1 SGDLS, CDR2 YYNGEE. The CDR3 covers 16 residues. V was pared by 0 bases and J by 8 bases, with 7 bases of the junction left unmatched. CDR3 bases: TGTGCCAGCAGCGTAGCACTAGCGGGGGCACTAGATGAGCAGTTCTTC. Its translation is CASSVALAGALDEQFF.

This sequence joins TRBV10-2 and TRBJ2-1; the match to TRBD2 covers 13 bases. Germline CDR1 and CDR2: WSHSY and SAAADI. The CDR3 covers 18 residues. Trimming removed 2 bases from V and 6 bases from J; junction bases left unmatched: 10. CDR3 sequence (DNA): TGCGCCAGCAGTGAGGGCCGACTAGCGGGGGGCGACTTCAATGAGCAGTTCTTC. Amino acids: CASSEGRLAGGDFNEQFF.

This clonotype was seen at least ten times. CDR3 in DNA: TGTGCCAGCAGCCAGGGGGCTGTAACTGAAGCTTTCTTT. Protein: CASSQGAVTEAFF. The rearrangement links TRBV6-5 to TRBJ1-1; 8 bases are a match to TRBD1. The CDR3 loop spans 13 amino acids. From germline, CDR1 is MNHEY and CDR2 SVGAGI. V was clipped by 6 bases and J by 5 bases; unmatched bases: 5.

This clonotype was detected ten times or more. The chain couples TRBV3-1 to TRBJ1-3; no clear D. Germline CDR1 is LGHDT and CDR2 is YNNKEL (reference sequence). V was trimmed by 1 base and J by 0 bases, leaving 10 bases between them. The CDR3 totals 16 residues. CDR3 coding DNA: TGTGCCAGCAGCCAAGGCCCTCGGCTCTCTGGAAACACCATATATTTT. Its translation: CASSQGPRLSGNTIYF.

The sample holds many counts of this clonotype. The rearrangement links TRBV18 to TRBJ2-1; 10 bases are a match to TRBD1. The V and J ends lost 6 bases and 9 bases, in that order; junction bases with no gene match: 8. CDR3 length equals 14 residues. The germline CDR1 and CDR2 sequences are KGHSH and LQKENI. CDR3 protein: CASSPGQGFGEQFF. The CDR3 nucleotides are TGTGCCAGCTCTCCGGGACAGGGGTTCGGTGAGCAGTTCTTC.

This clonotype occurred many times. The chain couples TRBV6-6 to TRBJ2-7, with D unclear. Germline CDR1 MNHNY, CDR2 SVGAGI (reference sequence). The CDR3 consists of 15 residues. Trimming pared 5 bases from V and 1 base from J, leaving 15 bases between. Here the CDR3 reads CASSTTAVGSYEQYF. In DNA, the CDR3 is TGTGCCAGCAGTACCACGGCGGTTGGGTCCTACGAGCAGTACTTC.

The table lists this clonotype with many counts. The chain is built from TRBV29-1 and TRBJ2-7; D gene uncertain. The V gene's germline CDR1 is SQVTM and CDR2 ANQGSEA. The CDR3 spans 13 residues. The V end was cut by 6 bases, the J end by 2 bases, with 14 bases between. Here the CDR3 DNA reads TGCAGCGTCACCTCGGACCCCCCCTACGAGCAGTACTTC. The encoded protein is CSVTSDPPYEQYF.

The sample holds many counts of this clonotype. The V call is TRBV11-2, the J call TRBJ2-1; 10 nucleotides match TRBD1. Germline CDR1 and CDR2: SGHAT and FQNNGV. V lost 7 bases to trimming and J lost 5 bases; unmatched junction nucleotides: 5. This CDR3 spans 14 amino acids. The CDR3 DNA follows: TGTGCCAGCACCCTGGACAGGGGGAACAATGAGCAGTTCTTC. Its protein is CASTLDRGNNEQFF.

The genes are TRBV29-1 and TRBJ2-5, with 12 bases identical to TRBD2. The CDR3 runs 14 residues. From germline, CDR1 is SQVTM and CDR2 ANQGSEA. Trimming removed 6 bases from V and 5 bases from J; junction bases left unmatched: 7. The CDR3 protein is CSVNGLAGSETQYF. CDR3 coding DNA: TGCAGCGTGAACGGACTAGCGGGGAGTGAGACCCAGTACTTC.

This clonotype was seen at least ten times. The V call is TRBV12-3 or TRBV12-4, the J call TRBJ2-1; D not certain. The V end was cut by 5 bases, the J end by 7 bases, with 21 bases between. There are 16 residues in the CDR3. The CDR3 nucleotides are TGTGCCAGCAGTCCCAAGGATTTACACACCACAAATGAGCAGTTCTTC. Its translation is CASSPKDLHTTNEQFF.

This clonotype was counted many times. The rearrangement links TRBV6-6 to TRBJ2-5, with 8 bases identical to TRBD2. The CDR3 runs to 15 residues. The J segment lost 2 bases and the V segment lost 8 bases, leaving 10 bases of the junction unmatched. CDR1 is MNHNY and CDR2 is SVGAGI in the germline V gene (reference sequence). CDR3: CASSFSGEAQETQYF. The CDR3 nucleotides are TGTGCCAGCTCCTTTAGCGGGGAGGCTCAAGAGACCCAGTACTTC.

This clonotype appeared many times. V gene TRBV5-1 combines with J gene TRBJ1-3; D may be TRBD1 (6 bases). The V end lost 6 bases, the J end lost 0 bases, and 19 bases lay between the germline ends. The germline V gene encodes CDR1 SGHRS and CDR2 YFSETQ. CDR3 length: 17 residues. The chain's CDR3 is CASTTVGGAFSGNTIYF. The DNA of the CDR3 is TGCGCCAGCACCACGGTCGGGGGGGCCTTCTCTGGAAACACCATATATTTT.

This clonotype appeared many times. The chain combines TRBV24-1 with TRBJ2-2; no clear D gene. CDR1 KGHDR and CDR2 SFDVKD come from the germline V gene. V was shortened by 3 bases and J by 4 bases, with 5 bases between the two germline ends. This CDR3 is built from 13 residues. CDR3 coding DNA: TGTGCCACCAGTGATCCCTCCACCGGGGAGCTGTTTTTT. This codes for CATSDPSTGELFF.